This is a list of T cell receptor beta chains from one sample in a study of T cells in Graves' hyperthyroidism and ophthalmopathy. TCRdb ran MiXCR on the multiplex PCR reads and lists one entry per CDR3 protein. The repertoire holds some 320,000 distinct CDR3 sequences, with 12% to 15% as singletons. Sequencing was performed on blood. The receptor source for this set is a woman between 40 and 50 years old with Graves' ophthalmopathy. CDR3s include the opening cysteine and the closing phenylalanine or tryptophan. Each record gives: V gene, J gene, CDR3 protein.

TRBV20-1	TRBJ2-5	CSANPSGRSQETQYF
TRBV5-1	TRBJ2-2	CASSLVQDNTGEPFF
TRBV28	TRBJ2-1	CASSSSGPLGEQFF
TRBV9	TRBJ2-1	CASSAEGRLDNEQFF
TRBV30	TRBJ2-7	CAWSVGPRYEQYF
TRBV9	TRBJ1-2	CASSVQGARRDGYTF
TRBV20-1	TRBJ1-5	CSARGGVWRDQPQHF
TRBV12-3/TRBV12-4	TRBJ2-7	CASNRQGTGNEQYF
TRBV27	TRBJ2-1	CATRAGGWEYNEQFF
TRBV6-1	TRBJ2-1	CASRLSTSSYNEQFF
TRBV11-3	TRBJ2-1	CASSLTSGRDNEQFF
TRBV27	TRBJ1-2	CASCGQGMGTNYGYTF
TRBV14	TRBJ1-2	CASSPHGGVWFPSGYTF
TRBV28	TRBJ2-3	CASSWRSTDTQYF
TRBV9	TRBJ1-4	CASSVRDNKEKLFF
TRBV10-3	TRBJ2-2	CAIRTGLSAELFF
TRBV27	TRBJ2-7	CASSLLGQAKTYEQYF
TRBV5-1	TRBJ1-2	CASTSRGRTTYPFDDGYTF
TRBV19	TRBJ2-3	CASSPGRTGFGTDTQYF
TRBV20-1	TRBJ2-3	CSARGGAGRSTDTQYF
TRBV6-5	TRBJ2-5	CASSYRREGATQYF
TRBV11-2	TRBJ1-2	CASSGREWLYGYTF
TRBV19	TRBJ2-1	CASSIGQSSYNEQLF
TRBV5-1	TRBJ2-4	CASSLEGAISIQYF
TRBV19	TRBJ2-6	CASSIDQGSGANVLTF
TRBV11-2	TRBJ2-7	CASSLDLDRIYEQYF
TRBV19	TRBJ2-3	CASSMNGRGADTQYF
TRBV2	TRBJ2-5	CASRSRKETRQETQYF
TRBV2	TRBJ2-6	CASDNTGPFSGANVLTF
TRBV29-1	TRBJ1-2	CSVGDLGGSEGYTF
TRBV20-1	TRBJ2-5	CSADGTSGVGETQYF
TRBV25-1	TRBJ2-3	CASSESSSQESGTDTQYF
TRBV3-1	TRBJ2-5	CASSPTMEETQYF
TRBV24-1	TRBJ2-5	CATSDFGTGVGETQYF
TRBV7-9	TRBJ1-2	CASRSRGDSPTWDYGYTF
TRBV7-9	TRBJ2-7	CASSSASGGGDYEQYF
TRBV6-1	TRBJ2-3	CASSVTTSTDTQYF
TRBV11-3	TRBJ2-1	CASSSGGGGVDNEQFF